The source of this TCR beta chain is a study of molecular identifiers for immune sequencing clone quantification. General study results and limits: The study reportedly detected spiked Jurkat TCR RNA from one cell among around 970,000 naive cells.

Each CDR3 protein is one row after TCRdb ran MiXCR on the PCR reads. The profile shows under 100,000 distinct CDR3 sequences, around 25% of them singletons. Turning to this clonotype: The antigen remains unidentified. Sequence at one end of the junction differs from germline and may be a read error.

The TCR sequence derives from a human donor in good health. Some libraries in this study had Jurkat cell RNA spiked in. The sample taken for sequencing was naive CD8+ T cells from blood, with Jurkat cell RNA spiked in. The subset denotes: FACS-sorted CD8+CD4-CCR7+CD45RA+ naive T cells.

CDR3 protein: CASSDWSEKQATQYF. The DNA for the CDR3 is TGTGCCAGCAGTGACTGGTCGGAGAAACAAGCGACCCAGTACTTC. The chain carries TRBV6-4 and TRBJ2-5; D ambiguous. The CDR3 is made up of 15 amino acids. The germline CDR1 and CDR2 sequences are MRHNA and SNTAGT.